This T cell receptor beta chain derives from a study of blood T cell repertoires in COVID-19. At the level of the study: T cells, B-cell-depleted T cells, or PBMCs supplied cDNA or gDNA.

Original handling: The authors estimated nucleated cell counts from reference gene primer amplification. Sequencing used immunoSEQ multiplex PCR; TCRdb keeps in-frame clones, though not all of them. V and J calls plus clone size are reproduced from that table; the DNA served to infer D and trimming. Of approximately 330,000 clones detected, 87% appear once; the ten largest clones hold 9.9%. Germline CDR1 and CDR2: SGHTA and FQGTGA. Trimming cost V 5 bases and J 4 bases; bases outside gene matches: 4. The CDR3 length is 13 residues. Those enrolled in Seattle joined during active infection and were followed longitudinally afterward.

This sequence was found in a man aged 30 to 45 with COVID-19, enrolled during active disease. The chain employs TRBV7-3 and TRBJ1-1, with TRBD1 matching over 7 bases. Source material: peripheral blood. In nucleotides, the CDR3 is TGTGCCAGCAGCATGCAGGGGGGCACTGAAGCTTTCTTT. Its protein is CASSMQGGTEAFF.